Listed below are T cell receptor beta chains from one sample, sequenced in a study of regulatory T cells in long-lasting Graves disease. TCRdb processed the multiplex PCR reads anew with MiXCR; each CDR3 protein has one entry. The table lists over 250,000 distinct CDR3 sequences, roughly a fifth of them singletons, with roughly 50% in the top ten. Here the sequenced sample was peripheral blood mononuclear cells (PBMCs), taken when the disease was refractory, from a patient treated with antithyroid drugs. The receptors were sampled from a female donor with Graves disease. Both conserved end residues are part of each CDR3. D genes are given only for firm matches. Size is omitted from some rows. Given values are once, few, many or a class for expanded clones.

cdr3_aa cdr3_nt d_call j_call v_call clone_size
CASSSRDSNSPLHF TGTGCCAGCAGCTCCAGGGACAGTAATTCACCCCTCCACTTT TRBD1 TRBJ1-6 TRBV7-6 few
CASSLDPAGWLGELFF TGTGCCAGCAGCTTAGATCCTGCAGGGTGGCTCGGGGAGCTGTTTTTT - TRBJ2-2 TRBV11-2 -
CASSTPRTANTEAFF TGTGCCAGTAGTACGCCTCGGACAGCGAACACTGAAGCTTTCTTT - TRBJ1-1 TRBV19 many
CASSLVGDEQFF TGTGCCAGCAGTTTAGTGGGGGATGAGCAGTTCTTC - TRBJ2-1 TRBV28 -
CASSYGGEETQYF TGTGCCAGCAGTTATGGAGGGGAAGAGACCCAGTACTTC - TRBJ2-5 TRBV28 many
CASSPRDSYNEQFF TGTGCCAGCAGTCCCCGGGACAGCTACAATGAGCAGTTCTTC TRBD1 TRBJ2-1 TRBV11-3 many
CASSRTRNTEAFF TGTGCCAGCAGCCGGACCCGGAACACTGAAGCTTTCTTT - TRBJ1-1 TRBV6-1 few
CASTAGTTKNIQYF TGTGCCAGCACTGCAGGGACTACCAAAAACATTCAGTACTTC TRBD2 TRBJ2-4 TRBV28 -
CASSLGGLLSTDTQYF TGTGCCAGCAGCTTAGGAGGGCTACTAAGCACAGATACGCAGTATTTT - TRBJ2-3 TRBV7-8 -
CASSFKTSGTNNEQFF TGTGCCAGCAGCTTCAAGACTAGCGGGACCAACAATGAGCAGTTCTTC TRBD2 TRBJ2-1 TRBV7-6 -
CASSHTLVGSEETQYF TGTGCCAGCAGCCATACCCTAGTGGGTTCGGAAGAGACCCAGTACTTC - TRBJ2-5 TRBV7-3 many
CAWDRGRVYEQYF TGTGCCTGGGACCGGGGCAGGGTCTACGAGCAGTACTTC - TRBJ2-7 TRBV30 -
CASSIGQNNSPLHF TGTGCCAGCAGCATAGGACAGAATAATTCACCCCTCCACTTT - TRBJ1-6 TRBV7-9 -
CASSSTLENEQFF TGCGCCAGCAGCTCGACCCTAGAGAATGAGCAGTTCTTC - TRBJ2-1 TRBV5-1 -
CASSEMNTEAFF TGTGCCAGCTCGGAGATGAACACTGAAGCTTTCTTT - TRBJ1-1 TRBV18 -
CAITTGLAGAENTDTQYF TGTGCCATCACTACCGGACTAGCGGGAGCCGAGAACACAGATACGCAGTATTTT TRBD2 TRBJ2-3 TRBV10-3 -
CASSLVSRPGGEQYF TGTGCCAGCAGCTTGGTATCGAGGCCAGGAGGTGAGCAGTACTTC - TRBJ2-7 TRBV5-6 -
CASSTPDRGQTYEQYF TGTGCCAGCAGCACCCCCGACAGGGGCCAAACCTACGAGCAGTACTTC TRBD1 TRBJ2-7 TRBV7-2 -
CSAPRRGYEQYF TGCAGTGCTCCCCGCAGGGGGTACGAGCAGTACTTC TRBD1 TRBJ2-7 TRBV20-1 few
CASSRDSPNTEAFF TGTGCCAGCAGCCGCGACAGCCCGAACACTGAAGCTTTCTTT - TRBJ1-1 TRBV6-1 -
CASSYYQGANNSPLHF TGTGCCAGCAGTTACTATCAGGGGGCTAATAATTCACCCCTCCACTTT TRBD1 TRBJ1-6 TRBV6-5 -
CAWRKGTGTNEKLFF TGTGCCTGGAGGAAAGGGACAGGGACTAATGAAAAACTGTTTTTT TRBD1 TRBJ1-4 TRBV30 many
CASSFDNRPRHYEQYF TGTGCCAGCAGCTTCGACAACCGGCCGAGACACTACGAGCAGTACTTC - TRBJ2-7 TRBV7-2 few
CASSLYEGYGYTF TGTGCCAGCAGTTTATACGAGGGGTATGGCTACACCTTC - TRBJ1-2 TRBV28 many
CASSSGQGTYEQYF TGCGCCAGCAGCTCGGGACAGGGGACCTACGAGCAGTACTTC TRBD1 TRBJ2-7 TRBV5-1 many
CAWGASSWGYTF TGTGCCTGGGGGGCGTCGTCCTGGGGCTACACCTTC - TRBJ1-2 TRBV30 many
CASSPYSQRTDTQYF TGTGCCAGCAGCCCGTACTCCCAAAGGACAGATACGCAGTATTTT - TRBJ2-3 TRBV7-2 -
CAWSVGYGYTF TGTGCCTGGAGTGTCGGCTATGGCTACACCTTC - TRBJ1-2 TRBV30 few
CASSVGMGSNTEAFF TGTGCCAGCAGCGTAGGAATGGGATCAAACACTGAAGCTTTCTTT - TRBJ1-1 TRBV9 few
CASSGGLDSVYSYEQYF TGTGCCAGCAGTGGAGGGTTGGATAGCGTTTACTCCTACGAGCAGTACTTC - TRBJ2-7 TRBV2 many
CASRGEGRLEAFF TGTGCCAGCAGAGGAGAGGGGCGACTTGAAGCTTTCTTT - TRBJ1-1 TRBV27 -
CASSLMRDTEAFF TGTGCCAGCAGCTTAATGAGGGACACTGAAGCTTTCTTT - TRBJ1-1 TRBV7-2 many
CASSLLAYEQFF TGTGCCAGCAGCTTACTAGCGTATGAGCAGTTCTTC - TRBJ2-1 TRBV13 -
CASSLEGGQGEQYF TGCGCCAGCAGCTTGGAAGGGGGGCAGGGCGAGCAGTACTTC - TRBJ2-7 TRBV5-1 -
CASSFFPYEQYF TGTGCCAGCAGCTTTTTCCCCTACGAGCAGTACTTC - TRBJ2-7 TRBV7-9 many
CASSQERSWRGVKNIQYF TGTGCCAGCAGTCAAGAGAGGAGCTGGAGGGGGGTCAAAAACATTCAGTACTTC - TRBJ2-4 TRBV27 many
CASSFDPGALAYEQYF TGTGCCAGCAGCTTTGATCCCGGGGCTTTAGCCTACGAGCAGTACTTC - TRBJ2-7 TRBV7-8 -
CASKTSYEQYF TGTGCCAGCAAAACCTCCTACGAGCAGTACTTC - TRBJ2-7 TRBV2 many
CASSQDMGSEQYF TGCGCCAGCAGCCAAGATATGGGGTCCGAGCAGTACTTC - TRBJ2-7 TRBV4-3 -
CASSIFSGQGNQPQHF TGTGCCAGTAGTATATTTTCGGGACAGGGCAATCAGCCCCAGCATTTT TRBD1 TRBJ1-5 TRBV19 -
CASSLGRLLGELFF TGTGCCAGCAGCTTAGGGAGACTCCTCGGGGAGCTGTTTTTT - TRBJ2-2 TRBV7-2 -
CASSYSAGLTYEQYF TGTGCCAGCAGTTACTCGGCGGGTCTAACCTACGAGCAGTACTTC - TRBJ2-7 TRBV6-5 many
CASSFEAGGPNEQYF TGTGCCAGCAGTTTCGAAGCGGGAGGGCCCAACGAGCAGTACTTC TRBD2 TRBJ2-7 TRBV27 -
CASSVKSGSVYEQYF TGTGCCAGCAGTGTTAAGAGCGGGAGTGTCTACGAGCAGTACTTC TRBD2 TRBJ2-7 TRBV28 many
CSVRELDTGELFF TGCAGCGTTCGGGAGCTCGACACCGGGGAGCTGTTTTTT - TRBJ2-2 TRBV29-1 -
CAWSPGPTEAFF TGTGCCTGGAGCCCAGGTCCCACTGAAGCTTTCTTT - TRBJ1-1 TRBV30 many
CASSRIGQGGEKLFF TGTGCCAGCAGTCGCATAGGACAGGGCGGGGAAAAACTGTTTTTT TRBD1 TRBJ1-4 TRBV28 many
CASSQDRSQETQYF TGTGCCAGCAGTCAGGACAGGTCACAAGAGACCCAGTACTTC TRBD1 TRBJ2-5 TRBV28 -
CASSLAGMGYYEQYF TGTGCCAGCAGCTTGGCTGGGATGGGCTACTACGAGCAGTACTTC - TRBJ2-7 TRBV5-5 -
CASSDRVGANVLTF TGTGCCAGCAGCGACAGGGTTGGGGCCAACGTCCTGACTTTC TRBD1 TRBJ2-6 TRBV28 -
CASSLGLTATETQYF TGCGCCAGCAGCTTGGGCCTTACGGCGACGGAGACCCAGTACTTC - TRBJ2-5 TRBV5-1 -
CASSLAPSGFNEKLFF TGTGCCAGCAGCTTAGCCCCATCGGGGTTTAATGAAAAACTGTTTTTT - TRBJ1-4 TRBV7-6 -
CASSLQGGQFF TGTGCCAGCAGTTTACAGGGGGGGCAGTTCTTC - TRBJ2-1 TRBV28 -
CSVESGGEGTEAFF TGCAGCGTTGAATCCGGGGGCGAAGGCACTGAAGCTTTCTTT - TRBJ1-1 TRBV29-1 -